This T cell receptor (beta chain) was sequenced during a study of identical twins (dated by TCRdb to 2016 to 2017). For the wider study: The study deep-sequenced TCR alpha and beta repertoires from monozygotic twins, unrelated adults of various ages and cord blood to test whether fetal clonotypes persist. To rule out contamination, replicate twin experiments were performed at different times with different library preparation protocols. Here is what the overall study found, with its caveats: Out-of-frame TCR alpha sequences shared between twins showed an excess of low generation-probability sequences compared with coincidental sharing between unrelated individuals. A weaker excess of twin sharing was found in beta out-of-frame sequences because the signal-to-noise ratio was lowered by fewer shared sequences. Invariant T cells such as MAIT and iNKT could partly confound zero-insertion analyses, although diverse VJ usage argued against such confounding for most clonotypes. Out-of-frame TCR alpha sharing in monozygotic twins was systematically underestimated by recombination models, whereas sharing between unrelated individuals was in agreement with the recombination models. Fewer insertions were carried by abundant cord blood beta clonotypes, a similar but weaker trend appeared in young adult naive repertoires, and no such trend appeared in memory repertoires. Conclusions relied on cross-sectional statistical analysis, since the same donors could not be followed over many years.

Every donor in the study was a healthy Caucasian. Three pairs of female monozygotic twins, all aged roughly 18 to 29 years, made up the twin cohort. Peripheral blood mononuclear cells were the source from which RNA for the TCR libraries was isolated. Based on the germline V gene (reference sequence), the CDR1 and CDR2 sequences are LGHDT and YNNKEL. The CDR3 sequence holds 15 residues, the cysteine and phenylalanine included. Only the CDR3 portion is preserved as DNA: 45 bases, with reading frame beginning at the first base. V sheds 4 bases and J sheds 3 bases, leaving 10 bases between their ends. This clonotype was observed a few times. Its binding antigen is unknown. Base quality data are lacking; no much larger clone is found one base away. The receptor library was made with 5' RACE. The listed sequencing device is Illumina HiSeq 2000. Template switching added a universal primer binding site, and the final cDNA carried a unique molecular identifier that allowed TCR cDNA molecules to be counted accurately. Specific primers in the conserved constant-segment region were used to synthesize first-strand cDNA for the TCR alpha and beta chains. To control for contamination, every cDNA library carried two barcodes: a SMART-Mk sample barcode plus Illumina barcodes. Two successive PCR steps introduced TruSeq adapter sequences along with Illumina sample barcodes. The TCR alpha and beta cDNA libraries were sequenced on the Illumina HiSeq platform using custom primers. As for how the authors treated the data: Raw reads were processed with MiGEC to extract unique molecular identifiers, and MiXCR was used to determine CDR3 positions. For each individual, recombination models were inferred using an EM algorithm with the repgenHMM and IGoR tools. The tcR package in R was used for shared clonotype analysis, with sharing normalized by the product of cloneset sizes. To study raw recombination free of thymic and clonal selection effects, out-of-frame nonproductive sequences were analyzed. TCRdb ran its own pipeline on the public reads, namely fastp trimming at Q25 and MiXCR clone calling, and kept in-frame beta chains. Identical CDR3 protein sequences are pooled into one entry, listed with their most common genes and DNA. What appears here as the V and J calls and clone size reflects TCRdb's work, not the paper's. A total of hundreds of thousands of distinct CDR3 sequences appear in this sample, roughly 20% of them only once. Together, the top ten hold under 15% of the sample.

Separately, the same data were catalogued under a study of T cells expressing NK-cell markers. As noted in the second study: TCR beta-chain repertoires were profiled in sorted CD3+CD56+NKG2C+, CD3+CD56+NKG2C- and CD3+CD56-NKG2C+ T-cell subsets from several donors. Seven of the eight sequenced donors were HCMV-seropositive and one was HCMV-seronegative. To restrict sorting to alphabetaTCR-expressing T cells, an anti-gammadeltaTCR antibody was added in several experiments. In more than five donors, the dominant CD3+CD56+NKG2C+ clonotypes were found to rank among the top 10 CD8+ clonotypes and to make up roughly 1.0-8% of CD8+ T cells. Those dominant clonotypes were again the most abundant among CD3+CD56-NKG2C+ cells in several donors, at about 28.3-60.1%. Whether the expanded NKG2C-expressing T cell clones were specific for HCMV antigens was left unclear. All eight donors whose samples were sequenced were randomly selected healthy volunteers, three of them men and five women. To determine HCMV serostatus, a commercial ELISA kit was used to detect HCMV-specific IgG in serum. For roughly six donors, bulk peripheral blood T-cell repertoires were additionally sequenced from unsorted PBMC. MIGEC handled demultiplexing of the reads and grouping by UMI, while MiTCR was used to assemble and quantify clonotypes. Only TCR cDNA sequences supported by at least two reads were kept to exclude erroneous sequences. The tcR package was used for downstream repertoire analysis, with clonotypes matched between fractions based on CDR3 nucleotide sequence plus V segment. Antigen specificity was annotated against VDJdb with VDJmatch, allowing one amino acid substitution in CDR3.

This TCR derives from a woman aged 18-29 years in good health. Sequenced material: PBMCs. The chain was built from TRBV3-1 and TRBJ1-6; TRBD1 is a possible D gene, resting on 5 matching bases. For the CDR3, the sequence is CASSLGHNYNSPLHF. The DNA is TGTGCCAGCAGCCTAGGACACAACTATAATTCACCCCTCCACTTT.